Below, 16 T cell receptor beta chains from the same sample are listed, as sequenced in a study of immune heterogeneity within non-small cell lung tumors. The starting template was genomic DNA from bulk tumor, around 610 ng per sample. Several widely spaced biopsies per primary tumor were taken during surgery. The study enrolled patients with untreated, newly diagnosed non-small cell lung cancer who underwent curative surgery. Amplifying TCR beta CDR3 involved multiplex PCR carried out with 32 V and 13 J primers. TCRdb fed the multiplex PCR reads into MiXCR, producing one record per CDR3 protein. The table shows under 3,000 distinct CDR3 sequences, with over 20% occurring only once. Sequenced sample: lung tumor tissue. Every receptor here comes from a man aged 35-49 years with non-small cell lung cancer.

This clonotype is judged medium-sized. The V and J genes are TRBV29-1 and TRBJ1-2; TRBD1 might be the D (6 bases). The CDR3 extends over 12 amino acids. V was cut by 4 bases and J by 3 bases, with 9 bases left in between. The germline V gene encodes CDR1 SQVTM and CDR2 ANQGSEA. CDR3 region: CSVAAGDYGYTF. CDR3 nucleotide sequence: TGCAGCGTTGCGGCAGGGGACTATGGCTACACCTTC.

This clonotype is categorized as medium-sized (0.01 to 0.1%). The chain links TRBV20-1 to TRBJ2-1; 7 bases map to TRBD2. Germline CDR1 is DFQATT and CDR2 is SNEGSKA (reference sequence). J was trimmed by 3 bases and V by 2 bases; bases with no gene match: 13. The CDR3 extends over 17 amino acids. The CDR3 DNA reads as TGCAGTGCTAGAAGCGGGTGGCTAGCGGAGATCTACAATGAGCAGTTCTTC. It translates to CSARSGWLAEIYNEQFF.

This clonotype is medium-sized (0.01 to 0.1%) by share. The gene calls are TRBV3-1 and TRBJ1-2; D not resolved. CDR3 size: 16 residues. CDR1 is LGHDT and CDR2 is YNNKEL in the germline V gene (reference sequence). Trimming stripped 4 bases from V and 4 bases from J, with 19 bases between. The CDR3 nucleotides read TGTGCCAGCAGCCCGACGATGGGGATGCCCCTCTATGGCTACACCTTC. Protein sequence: CASSPTMGMPLYGYTF.

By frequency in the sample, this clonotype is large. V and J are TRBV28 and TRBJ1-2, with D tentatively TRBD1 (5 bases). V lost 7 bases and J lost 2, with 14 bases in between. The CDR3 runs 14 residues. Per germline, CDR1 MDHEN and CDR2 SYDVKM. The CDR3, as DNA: TGTGCCAGCAAGAGGTACGCAGGGAACTATGGCTACACCTTC. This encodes CASKRYAGNYGYTF.

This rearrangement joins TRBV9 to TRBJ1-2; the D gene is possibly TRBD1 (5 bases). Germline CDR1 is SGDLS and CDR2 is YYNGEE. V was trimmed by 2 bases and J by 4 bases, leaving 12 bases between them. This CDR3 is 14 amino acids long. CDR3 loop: CASSVGDGLYGYTF. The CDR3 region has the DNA TGTGCCAGCAGCGTCGGGGACGGACTCTATGGCTACACCTTC.

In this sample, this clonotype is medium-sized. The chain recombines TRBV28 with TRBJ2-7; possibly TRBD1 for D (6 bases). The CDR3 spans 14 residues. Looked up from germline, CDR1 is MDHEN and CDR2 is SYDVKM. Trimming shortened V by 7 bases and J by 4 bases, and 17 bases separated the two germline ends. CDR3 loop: CASTYGQKLYEQYF. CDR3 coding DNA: TGTGCCAGCACCTACGGACAGAAGCTTTACGAGCAGTACTTC.

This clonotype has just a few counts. Here the CDR3 reads CASSLTAGGLYNEQFF. DNA for the CDR3: TGCGCCAGCAGCTTGACAGCCGGGGGCCTCTACAATGAGCAGTTCTTC. The chain has TRBV5-1 and TRBJ2-1; D is perhaps TRBD1 or TRBD2 (6 bases each). CDR3 length: 16 residues. V was trimmed by 1 base and J by 3 bases, leaving 14 bases between them. CDR1 and CDR2 (germline): SGHRS, YFSETQ. The whole variable domain, remainder taken from reference TRBV5-1 and TRBJ2-1, is KAGVTQTPRYLIKTRGQQVTLSCSPISGHRSVSWYQQTPGQGLQFLFEYFSETQRNKGNFPGRFSGRQFSNSRSEMNVSTLELGDSALYLCASSLTAGGLYNEQFFGPGTRLTVL.

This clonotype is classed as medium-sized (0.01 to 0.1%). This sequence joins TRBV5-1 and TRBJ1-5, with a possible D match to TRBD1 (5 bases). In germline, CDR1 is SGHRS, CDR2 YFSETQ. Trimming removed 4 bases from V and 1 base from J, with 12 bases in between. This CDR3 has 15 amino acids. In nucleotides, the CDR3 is TGCGCCAGCAGCCGCGGGACGGACAGCAATCAGCCCCAGCATTTT. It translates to CASSRGTDSNQPQHF.

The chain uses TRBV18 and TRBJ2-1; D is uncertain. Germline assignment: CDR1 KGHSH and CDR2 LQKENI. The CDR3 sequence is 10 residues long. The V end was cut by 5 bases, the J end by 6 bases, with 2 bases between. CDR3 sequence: CASSSNEQFF. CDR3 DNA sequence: TGTGCCAGCTCAAGCAATGAGCAGTTCTTC.

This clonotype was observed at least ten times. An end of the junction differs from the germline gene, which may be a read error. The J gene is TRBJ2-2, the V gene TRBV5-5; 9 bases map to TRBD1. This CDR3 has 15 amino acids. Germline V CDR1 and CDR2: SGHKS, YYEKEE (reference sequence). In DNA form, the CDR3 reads TGTGTCAGCAGCGGACGGACAGGGGCAACCGGGGAGCTGTTTTTT. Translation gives CVSSGRTGATGELFF.

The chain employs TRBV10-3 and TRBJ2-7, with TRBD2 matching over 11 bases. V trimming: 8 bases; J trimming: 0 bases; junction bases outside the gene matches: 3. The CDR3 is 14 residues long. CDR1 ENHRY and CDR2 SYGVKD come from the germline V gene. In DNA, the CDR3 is TGTGCCATCGCTACTAGCGGGGGCTCCTACGAGCAGTACTTC. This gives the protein CAIATSGGSYEQYF.

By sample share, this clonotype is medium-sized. CDR3 DNA: TGTGCCAGCAGCGTCGCAGGGAGCTCCTACGAGCAGTACTTC. Translation gives CASSVAGSSYEQYF. The gene calls are TRBV5-6 and TRBJ2-7; either TRBD1 or TRBD2 may supply D (5 bases each). Trimming removed 4 bases at V and 0 bases at J, with 11 bases between. From germline, CDR1 is SGHDT and CDR2 YYEEEE. The CDR3 totals 14 residues. The variable domain in full, with the rest retrieved from reference TRBV5-6 and TRBJ2-7, is DAGVTQSPTHLIKTRGQQVTLRCSPKSGHDTVSWYQQALGQGPQFIFQYYEEEERQRGNFPDRFSGHQFPNYSSELNVNALLLGDSALYLCASSVAGSSYEQYFGPGTRLTVT.

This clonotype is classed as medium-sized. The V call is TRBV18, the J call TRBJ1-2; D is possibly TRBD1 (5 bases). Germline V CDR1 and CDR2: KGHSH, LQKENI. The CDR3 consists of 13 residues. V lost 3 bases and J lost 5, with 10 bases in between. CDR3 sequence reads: CASSPAGRYGYTF. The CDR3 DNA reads TGTGCCAGCTCACCGGCAGGGAGATATGGCTACACCTTC. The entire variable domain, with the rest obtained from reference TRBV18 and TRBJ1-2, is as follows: NAGVMQNPRHLVRRRGQEARLRCSPMKGHSHVYWYRQLPEEGLKFMVYLQKENIIDESGMPKERFSAEFPKEGPSILRIQQVVRGDSAAYFCASSPAGRYGYTFGSGTRLTVV.

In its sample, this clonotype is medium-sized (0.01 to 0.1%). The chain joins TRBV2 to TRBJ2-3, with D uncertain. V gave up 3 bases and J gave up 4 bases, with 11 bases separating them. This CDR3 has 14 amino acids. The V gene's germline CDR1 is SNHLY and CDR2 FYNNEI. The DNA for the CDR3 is TGTGCCAGCAGTGATGAGGTTTGGGCAGATACGCAGTATTTT. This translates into CASSDEVWADTQYF.

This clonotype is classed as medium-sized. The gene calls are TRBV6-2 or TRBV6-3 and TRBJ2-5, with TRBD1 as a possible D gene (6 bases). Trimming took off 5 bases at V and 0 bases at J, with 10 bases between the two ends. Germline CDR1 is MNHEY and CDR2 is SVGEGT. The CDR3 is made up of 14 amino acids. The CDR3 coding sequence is TGTGCCAGCAGTGACGGGACACACCAAGAGACCCAGTACTTC. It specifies CASSDGTHQETQYF.

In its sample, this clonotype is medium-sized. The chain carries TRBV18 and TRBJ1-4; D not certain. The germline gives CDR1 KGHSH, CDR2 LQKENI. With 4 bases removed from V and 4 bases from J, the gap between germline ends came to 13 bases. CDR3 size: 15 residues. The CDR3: CASSLSAAGNEKLFF. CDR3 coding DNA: TGTGCCAGCTCACTGTCAGCGGCGGGTAATGAAAAACTGTTTTTT.